Listed here is a single TCR beta chain. The antigen remains unidentified. Vbeta (60) and Jbeta (13) primers were used in the PCR. Data came from immunoSEQ multiplex PCR; TCRdb stores just in-frame clones and leaves some out. This sample's clone table lists about 200,000 clones. The data were obtained in a study of cytomegalovirus exposure and HLA in healthy donors. The study, taken as a whole, reports: Follow-up analysis later connected one missense variant in DCLRE1C with trimming of TCR beta V- and J-genes. About 87% or about 30% of the time was how often most TCR beta V segments were productive, according to an earlier analysis.

The sequence was obtained from a girl aged 2-9 years in good health and CMV-seropositive. The sequenced sample consisted of PBMCs.

The CDR3 region has the DNA TGTGCCAGCAGCGTAGTAGGGGATGAGCAGTTCTTC. This sequence encodes CASSVVGDEQFF. This chain links TRBV9 with TRBJ2-1; D may be TRBD1 (5 bases). Trimming stripped 0 bases from V and 8 bases from J, with 6 bases between. The CDR3 is 12 amino acids. Germline CDR1 SGDLS, CDR2 YYNGEE.